This record looks at one T cell receptor (beta chain) sequence and its context. As yet, its antigen is unknown. A marrow graft followed busulfan-fludarabine conditioning, with cyclophosphamide on days +3 and +4. This sample stems from a study of T cells after posttransplantation cyclophosphamide. Some clones are missing from TCRdb's copy, which holds only in-frame ones; the method was immunoSEQ multiplex PCR. The table includes 11,000 or so clones, just over 90% detected once. Study conclusions and caveats: Skin or GI-infiltrating T cells shared few TRB sequences with blood. Donor-recipient repertoire similarity was low at 1-2 months, rising over year one. TRB clonality was highly associated with recipient CMV seropositivity and reactivation.

Per germline, CDR1 GTSNPN and CDR2 SVGIG (reference sequence). The CDR3 covers 17 residues. Between the trimmed V and J ends, which lost 1 base and 6 bases, there was a span of 24 bases. The sequence was obtained from a female patient aged 25-40 years who received an allogeneic stem cell transplant from an unrelated donor, was CMV-positive, and had no GVHD. Some T cells may have originated in the graft donor. This specimen was PBMCs, taken after allogeneic stem cell transplant with posttransplant cyclophosphamide. The chain employs TRBV30 and TRBJ1-2, with D perhaps matching TRBD1 (5 bases). The CDR3 loop is CAWSAPGLAGGSNGYTF. The DNA of the CDR3 is TGTGCCTGGAGTGCACCGGGACTTGCTGGGGGATCAAATGGCTACACCTTC. Combining the CDR3 with reference TRBV30 and TRBJ1-2 gives the whole variable domain SQTIHQWPATLVQPVGSPLSLECTVEGTSNPNLYWYRQAAGRGLQLLFYSVGIGQISSEVPQNLSASRPQDRQFILSSKKLLLSDSGFYLCAWSAPGLAGGSNGYTFGSGTRLTVV.